This note documents a single T cell receptor (beta chain) sequence. The data are from a study of T cells in tumors after PD-1 blockade. This CDR3 is 16 amino acids long. Per germline, CDR1 SGHVS and CDR2 FNYEAQ. The junction had 9 bases not matched to a gene; V was cut back by 4 bases and J by 5 bases. Some clones are missing from TCRdb's copy, which holds only in-frame ones; the method was immunoSEQ multiplex PCR. Among 15,000 or so clones listed, about 80% were seen once. The V and J genes are TRBV7-6 and TRBJ2-5; 11 bases are a match to TRBD2. The receptor comes from a human donor with basal cell carcinoma. The sample here was PBMCs, taken after anti-PD-1 treatment. CDR3 sequence (DNA): TGTGCCAGCAGCTCGACCCGACTAGCGGGGAAGGAGACCCAGTACTTC. Residues: CASSSTRLAGKETQYF. The full variable domain, rest sourced from reference TRBV7-6 and TRBJ2-5, is GAGVSQSPRYKVTKRGQDVALRCDPISGHVSLYWYRQALGQGPEFLTYFNYEAQQDKSGLPNDRFSAERPEGSISTLTIQRTEQRDSAMYRCASSSTRLAGKETQYFGPGTRLLVL.